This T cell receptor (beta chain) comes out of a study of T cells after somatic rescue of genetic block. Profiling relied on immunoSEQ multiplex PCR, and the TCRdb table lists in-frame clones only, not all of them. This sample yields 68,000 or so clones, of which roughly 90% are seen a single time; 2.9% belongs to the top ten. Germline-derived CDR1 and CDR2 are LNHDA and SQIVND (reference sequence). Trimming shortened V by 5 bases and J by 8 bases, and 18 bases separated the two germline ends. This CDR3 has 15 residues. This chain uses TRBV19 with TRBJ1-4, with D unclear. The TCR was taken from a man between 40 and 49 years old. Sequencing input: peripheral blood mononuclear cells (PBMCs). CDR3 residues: CASSGSVRVGEKLFF. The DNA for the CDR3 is TGTGCCAGTAGTGGATCTGTGAGGGTTGGCGAAAAACTGTTTTTT.